These 21 T cell receptor beta chains came from one sample sequenced in a study of technical replicates of blood from a handful of donors. Method: immunoSEQ multiplex PCR; TCRdb's copy keeps in-frame clones and lacks some. This sample carries 7,500 to 9,500 clones, about nine tenths of them seen once, and the ten largest clones take roughly 10%. The sequenced sample was PBMCs. Receptors originate from a human donor in good health.

This chain connects TRBV7-9 to TRBJ1-2; TRBD1 matches 7 bases. Germline CDR1 SEHNR, CDR2 FQNEAQ (reference sequence). V lost 5 bases to trimming and J lost 7 bases; unmatched junction nucleotides: 7. CDR3 length: 13 residues. In DNA form, the CDR3 reads TGTGCCAGCAGCGCTACAGGGGAGGCTGGCTACACCTTC. This encodes CASSATGEAGYTF.

V and J are TRBV27 and TRBJ2-2, with 8 bases lining up with TRBD1. CDR3 length: 16 residues. V lost 8 bases, J lost 2 bases, and 10 bases stayed unmatched. Germline-derived CDR1 and CDR2 are MNHEY and SMNVEV (reference sequence). The CDR3 sequence: CASQRTGWYNTGELFF. CDR3 DNA: TGTGCCAGCCAGAGGACAGGGTGGTACAACACCGGGGAGCTGTTTTTT.

A remark on this clone: At one end, the junction sequence differs from germline, possibly due to a read error. The chain is built from TRBV29-1 and TRBJ2-7; TRBD2 matches at 7 bases. This CDR3 has 14 amino acids. The germline CDR1 and CDR2 sequences are SQVTM and ANQGSEA. The CDR3 is CGVGGGGRTYEQYF. The DNA of the CDR3 is TGCGGCGTTGGGGGGGGAGGGAGGACCTACGAGCAGTACTTC.

The CDR3: CASSWDGGGQPQHF. CDR3 nucleotides: TGTGCCAGCAGTTGGGACGGGGGGGGCCAGCCCCAGCATTTT. V and J are TRBV27 and TRBJ1-5; D might be TRBD1 (6 bases). The CDR3 runs to 14 residues. The germline CDR1 and CDR2 sequences are MNHEY and SMNVEV (reference sequence). Trimming cost V 4 bases and J 7 bases, with 14 bases left between them.

The rearrangement uses TRBV6-5 and TRBJ2-7, with 8 bases identical to TRBD1. Germline V gene sequence: CDR1 MNHEY, CDR2 SVGAGI. CDR3 size: 13 residues. The trim removed 2 bases at V and 3 bases at J, leaving 0 bases unmatched. The CDR3, as DNA: TGTGCCAGCAGTTACGACAGGGGCTACGAGCAGTACTTC. Its translation: CASSYDRGYEQYF.

The genes are TRBV27 and TRBJ2-7, with 11 bases aligning to TRBD2. The CDR3 covers 15 residues. Germline values: CDR1 MNHEY, CDR2 SMNVEV (reference sequence). V was pared by 5 bases and J by 3 bases, with 6 bases of the junction left unmatched. In DNA form, the CDR3 reads TGTGCCAGCAGTCTCGGACTAGCGGGTGACTACGAGCAGTACTTC. Amino acid sequence: CASSLGLAGDYEQYF.

The genes are TRBV27 and TRBJ2-3, with 8 bases that match TRBD1. The germline gives CDR1 MNHEY, CDR2 SMNVEV (reference sequence). There are 17 residues in the CDR3. V lost 4 bases, J lost 1 base, and 10 bases stayed unmatched. CDR3 coding DNA: TGTGCCAGCAGTTCTGAAAGCGCAGGGGGCGGCACAGATACGCAGTATTTT. This encodes CASSSESAGGGTDTQYF.

V is TRBV27 and J is TRBJ1-2, with TRBD1 matching 9 bases. Germline V gives CDR1 MNHEY, CDR2 SMNVEV (reference sequence). J gave up 8 bases and V 2 bases, and 9 bases lay outside the gene matches. The length of the CDR3 is 15 residues. CDR3 in amino acids: CASSLAPRTGEGYTF. The CDR3 nucleotides are TGTGCCAGCAGTTTAGCGCCCCGGACAGGGGAAGGCTACACCTTC.

The gene calls are TRBV2 and TRBJ1-5; tentative D call: TRBD1 (5 bases). There are 14 residues in the CDR3. Germline V gene data show CDR1 as SNHLY and CDR2 as FYNNEI. V was cut by 6 bases and J by 5 bases, with 14 bases left in between. The CDR3 spells CASRGPRADQPQHF. CDR3 bases: TGTGCCAGCAGGGGGCCCAGGGCAGATCAGCCCCAGCATTTT.

This clone was detected once. The CDR3 sequence: CASSPETSGKDEQYF. DNA for the CDR3: TGTGCCAGCAGCCCCGAGACTAGCGGGAAGGACGAGCAGTACTTC. The V and J genes are TRBV7-6 and TRBJ2-7, with TRBD2 matching 11 bases. In germline, CDR1 is SGHVS, CDR2 FNYEAQ. Losses at the gene ends were 5 bases for V and 5 bases for J; bases not matched to a gene: 8. CDR3 length: 15 amino acids. The complete variable domain, with remaining parts taken from reference TRBV7-6 and TRBJ2-7, reads GAGVSQSPRYKVTKRGQDVALRCDPISGHVSLYWYRQALGQGPEFLTYFNYEAQQDKSGLPNDRFSAERPEGSISTLTIQRTEQRDSAMYRCASSPETSGKDEQYFGPGTRLTVT.

The chain has TRBV5-1 and TRBJ2-2; 8 positions agree with TRBD2. The germline V gene has CDR1 SGHRS and CDR2 YFSETQ. The trim removed 0 bases at V and 7 bases at J, leaving 11 bases unmatched. The CDR3 sequence is 17 residues long. The CDR3: CASSLAAAGVYFGELFF. The CDR3 DNA sequence: TGCGCCAGCAGCTTGGCCGCAGCGGGAGTATACTTCGGGGAGCTGTTTTTT.

This chain joins TRBV6-6 and TRBJ2-7, with 8 bases identical to TRBD1. This CDR3 spans 15 amino acids. With 2 bases clipped from V and 4 bases from J, the junction kept 7 bases outside the gene matches. The germline gives CDR1 MNHNY, CDR2 SVGAGI (reference sequence). The CDR3 sequence is CASSYGQGQSYEQYF. CDR3 sequence (DNA): TGTGCCAGCAGTTACGGACAGGGACAGTCTTACGAGCAGTACTTC.

The count of this clone is one. The rearrangement uses TRBV28 and TRBJ1-2, with 7 nucleotides matching TRBD1. The CDR3 extends over 13 amino acids. After removal of 5 bases from V and 2 bases from J, the junction contained 2 bases not matched to a gene. Germline V gene lookup returns CDR1 MDHEN and CDR2 SYDVKM. CDR3 in amino acids: CASSGGQNYGYTF. The CDR3 DNA sequence: TGTGCCAGCAGTGGGGGACAGAACTATGGCTACACCTTC.

This clone appeared once. The chain recombines TRBV30 with TRBJ1-2; no clear D gene. The CDR3 contains 11 residues. CDR1 GTSNPN and CDR2 SVGIG come from the germline V gene (reference sequence). The V end was cut by 2 bases, the J end by 5 bases, with 6 bases between. CDR3 bases: TGTGCCTGGAGTCCCATTTATGGCTACACCTTC. Encoded protein: CAWSPIYGYTF.

The V call is TRBV6-1, the J call TRBJ1-1; no definite D call. The CDR3 is 12 residues long. Trimming removed 4 bases at V and 7 bases at J, with 10 bases between. In germline, CDR1 is MNHNS, CDR2 SASEGT. This CDR3 reads CASSVIRSEAFF. CDR3 DNA: TGTGCCAGCAGTGTGATCCGGAGTGAAGCTTTCTTT.

The rearrangement links TRBV28 to TRBJ2-1; possible D gene TRBD1, 7 bases. The CDR3 runs 14 residues. Germline CDR1 is MDHEN and CDR2 is SYDVKM. The germline V and J ends were trimmed by 6 bases and 5 bases, with 14 bases remaining between them. The CDR3 nucleotides are TGTGCCAGCAGAACGCAGGGGGGAAACAATGAGCAGTTCTTC. Translated: CASRTQGGNNEQFF.

The gene calls are TRBV6-5 and TRBJ2-7; 8 positions match TRBD2. Germline V lookup: CDR1 MNHEY, CDR2 SVGAGI. Losses at the gene ends were 2 bases for V and 5 bases for J; bases not matched to a gene: 5. The CDR3 consists of 14 residues. CDR3 DNA sequence: TGTGCCAGCAGTTACAGCGGGAGTGGCGACGAGCAGTACTTC. It is translated as CASSYSGSGDEQYF.

This clone is a singleton in its sample. This chain joins TRBV12-1 and TRBJ2-1; the table assigns TRBD2, which was not confirmed against the DNA. TRBV12-1 is marked as a pseudogene. The CDR3 loop spans 20 amino acids. The CDR3 here is CASSGRVRLAGPFRGNEQFF. The CDR3 coding sequence is TGTGCCAGCAGCGGTAGGGTAAGACTAGCGGGACCCTTTAGGGGGAATGAGCAGTTCTTC.

The CDR3 bases are TGCGCCAGCAGCCAAGGGGCGGGACTGAACCCCCACGAGCAGTACTTC. Translation gives CASSQGAGLNPHEQYF. This chain uses TRBV4-1 with TRBJ2-7, with D maybe TRBD2 (6 bases). V was clipped by 1 base and J by 5 bases, with 18 bases between them. The germline gives CDR1 MGHRA, CDR2 YSYEKL. This CDR3 region has 16 residues.

Here the CDR3 DNA reads TGTGCCAGCAGCCCGACACTCGCCTACGAGCAGTACTTC. Its translation is CASSPTLAYEQYF. J is TRBJ2-7 and V is TRBV6-1; D gene ambiguous. The V gene's germline CDR1 is MNHNS and CDR2 SASEGT. This CDR3 has 13 residues. The V end was cut by 6 bases, the J end by 2 bases, with 11 bases between.

This chain uses TRBV29-1 with TRBJ1-2, with 9 bases identical to TRBD1. Germline loops: CDR1 SQVTM, CDR2 ANQGSEA. This CDR3 contains 12 residues. J lost 8 bases, V lost 7 bases, and 8 bases had no gene match. The CDR3 DNA follows: TGCAGCGGCGTACAGGGGGCCGGGGGCTACACCTTC. This gives the protein CSGVQGAGGYTF.